What follows are 21 T cell receptor beta chains derived from one specimen sequenced in a study of control samples from healthy donors and cancer patients. Sequenced by immunoSEQ multiplex PCR; TCRdb stores in-frame clones only, minus some. Here the sample spans 130,000 to 150,000 clones, 89% being singletons. Source material: blood. The source of these receptors is a young man in good health.

The CDR3 region has the DNA TGCAGTGCTAGTCTCCCCCGAACAGGAGGCACTGAAGCTTTCTTT. Its translation is CSASLPRTGGTEAFF. V usage is TRBV20-1 and J usage is TRBJ1-1; maybe TRBD1 (5 bases). From germline, CDR1 is DFQATT and CDR2 SNEGSKA (reference sequence). This CDR3 region has 15 residues. V dropped 3 bases and J dropped 4 bases, with 18 bases sitting between them.

CDR3: CATASGGAGIYNEQFF. DNA of the CDR3: TGTGCCACCGCTAGCGGGGGGGCCGGTATTTACAATGAGCAGTTCTTC. This chain links TRBV24-1 with TRBJ2-1; 12 positions match TRBD2. The CDR3 is 16 residues long. Unmatched junction bases numbered 9, after V lost 9 bases and J lost 4 bases. The V gene's germline CDR1 is KGHDR and CDR2 SFDVKD.

This clone was recorded only once. J is TRBJ2-6 and V is TRBV5-6; D gene uncertain. Looked up from germline, CDR1 is SGHDT and CDR2 is YYEEEE. The V end was cut by 0 bases, the J end by 0 bases, with 13 bases between. CDR3 length equals 18 residues. The DNA for the CDR3 is TGTGCCAGCAGCTTGGTCGGTCTCGCAATCTCTGGGGCCAACGTCCTGACTTTC. Its protein product is CASSLVGLAISGANVLTF.

The V and J genes are TRBV2 and TRBJ2-7; D is undetermined. From germline, CDR1 is SNHLY and CDR2 FYNNEI. CDR3 length equals 11 residues. The V gene lost 4 bases and the J gene lost 3 bases, with 4 bases spanning the gap. This chain's CDR3 is CASSVRYEQYF. The CDR3, as DNA: TGTGCCAGCAGTGTCCGCTACGAGCAGTACTTC.

V usage is TRBV24-1 and J usage is TRBJ2-3, with TRBD2 matching over 8 bases. Germline CDR1 is KGHDR and CDR2 is SFDVKD. The trim removed 5 bases at V and 6 bases at J, leaving 12 bases unmatched. The CDR3 sequence is 16 residues long. The DNA for the CDR3 is TGTGCCACCAGTGTTTCGGGAGGGCCCCACACGGATACGCAGTATTTT. Its translation is CATSVSGGPHTDTQYF.

The CDR3: CASSQSKVGGLQETQYF. In DNA form, the CDR3 reads TGCGCCAGCAGTCAATCGAAGGTAGGAGGACTCCAAGAGACCCAGTACTTC. This chain uses TRBV23-1 with TRBJ2-5; maybe TRBD2 (5 bases). TRBV23-1 is annotated as an ORF whose role is uncertain. The CDR3 contains 17 residues. Trimming took off 0 bases at V and 1 base at J, with 15 bases between the two ends.

The V call is TRBV7-3, the J call TRBJ2-2; 7 bases align to TRBD2. CDR3 length: 14 residues. The V segment lost 2 bases and the J segment 3 bases; nucleotides outside the gene matches: 0. From germline, CDR1 is SGHTA and CDR2 FQGTGA. CDR3: CASSLGRDTGELFF. CDR3 DNA: TGTGCCAGCAGCTTAGGGAGGGACACCGGGGAGCTGTTTTTT.

V is TRBV6-5 and J is TRBJ1-3, with D tentatively TRBD1 (5 bases). CDR3 length equals 15 residues. CDR1 MNHEY and CDR2 SVGAGI come from the germline V gene. V lost 7 bases and J lost 3, with 16 bases in between. The CDR3 protein is CASNTVRGSGNTIYF. The DNA of the CDR3 is TGTGCCAGCAATACCGTTAGGGGTAGTGGAAACACCATATATTTT.

This clone was seen a few times. The chain employs TRBV7-2 and TRBJ2-2; D gene ambiguous. This CDR3 is 14 amino acids long. CDR1 and CDR2 from the germline V gene are SGHTA and FQGNSA. V lost 8 bases, J lost 1 base, and 11 bases lay in between. DNA for the CDR3: TGTGCCAGCTGCCCATCGCTGAACACCGGGGAGCTGTTTTTT. Amino acids: CASCPSLNTGELFF.

The chain couples TRBV27 to TRBJ2-7, with 11 nucleotides matching TRBD2. Germline CDR1 MNHEY, CDR2 SMNVEV (reference sequence). V shed 1 base, J shed 3 bases, and the junction held 8 bases outside the gene matches. There are 17 residues in the CDR3. CDR3 loop: CASSLLTSGKLGYEQYF. The CDR3 DNA follows: TGTGCCAGCAGTTTATTGACTAGCGGGAAGCTCGGCTACGAGCAGTACTTC.

CDR3 in amino acids: CASSPRTSGRDEQYF. DNA of the CDR3: TGTGCCAGCAGCCCCCGGACTAGCGGGAGGGACGAGCAGTACTTC. This chain links TRBV7-9 with TRBJ2-7; 15 bases agree with TRBD2. The length of the CDR3 is 15 residues. Germline CDR1 is SEHNR and CDR2 is FQNEAQ (reference sequence). With 5 bases clipped from V and 5 bases from J, the junction kept 4 bases outside the gene matches.

V and J are TRBV24-1 and TRBJ1-5, with D possibly being TRBD1 (6 bases). Germline CDR1 reads KGHDR; CDR2 reads SFDVKD. The CDR3 runs to 15 residues. The germline V and J ends were trimmed by 5 bases and 4 bases, with 14 bases remaining between them. As DNA, the CDR3 is TGTGCCACCAGTGGGCGACAGGAACCAAATCAGCCCCAGCATTTT. The encoded protein is CATSGRQEPNQPQHF.

This clone has a single count. The chain carries TRBV27 and TRBJ1-4; 7 nucleotides align to TRBD1. In germline, CDR1 is MNHEY, CDR2 SMNVEV (reference sequence). V was clipped by 0 bases and J by 8 bases; unmatched bases: 6. This CDR3 spans 15 amino acids. Written as DNA, the CDR3 is TGTGCCAGCAGTTTATCCCCGGGACAGACCGAAAAACTGTTTTTT. This gives the protein CASSLSPGQTEKLFF.

This clone was found a few times. The J gene is TRBJ2-7, the V gene TRBV2, with a tentative D call TRBD1 (6 bases). Trimming cost V 3 bases and J 6 bases, with 15 bases left between them. CDR3 size: 14 residues. The germline V gene has CDR1 SNHLY and CDR2 FYNNEI. The DNA of the CDR3 is TGTGCCAGCAGTGAGCAGGGGCTGGAAACCGAGCAGTACTTC. Its protein is CASSEQGLETEQYF. The entire variable domain, with the rest obtained from reference TRBV2 and TRBJ2-7, is as follows: EPEVTQTPSHQVTQMGQEVILRCVPISNHLYFYWYRQILGQKVEFLVSFYNNEISEKSEIFDDQFSVERPDGSNFTLKIRSTKLEDSAMYFCASSEQGLETEQYFGPGTRLTVT.

The chain has TRBV7-9 and TRBJ2-5; D perhaps matches TRBD1 (6 bases). The CDR3 sequence is 14 residues long. CDR1 is SEHNR, CDR2 FQNEAQ, per germline (reference sequence). Trimming removed 5 bases at V and 3 bases at J, with 13 bases between. CDR3 region: CASSRSRTEETQYF. The CDR3 DNA follows: TGTGCCAGCAGCCGCTCGCGGACAGAAGAGACCCAGTACTTC.

This clone came up once. The chain is built from TRBV27 and TRBJ1-1; TRBD1 matches at 10 bases. Per the germline V gene, CDR1 is MNHEY and CDR2 is SMNVEV (reference sequence). The CDR3 extends over 13 amino acids. Losses at the gene ends were 3 bases for V and 12 bases for J; bases not matched to a gene: 7. The CDR3 DNA sequence: TGTGCCAGCAGTTTTAGGACAGGGGGGATGCCTTTCTTT. Amino acids: CASSFRTGGMPFF.

The chain links TRBV18 to TRBJ2-7; 11 bases are a match to TRBD1. The V gene end was trimmed by 3 bases and the J gene end by 2 bases; junction bases not matched to a gene: 3. CDR3 length: 15 amino acids. The germline V gene encodes CDR1 KGHSH and CDR2 LQKENI. The CDR3, as DNA: TGTGCCAGCTCACCGGGGACAGGGGGGACCTACGAGCAGTACTTC. Translated: CASSPGTGGTYEQYF.

The chain recombines TRBV5-4 with TRBJ1-1; D is unclear. CDR1 and CDR2 (germline): SGHNT, YYREEE (reference sequence). CDR3 length equals 15 residues. The V and J ends lost 4 bases and 3 bases respectively, with 16 bases between them. CDR3 DNA: TGTGCCAGCAGCCTAGGACTCCCCGGGGACACTGAAGCTTTCTTT. It specifies CASSLGLPGDTEAFF. The variable domain in full, completed from reference TRBV5-4 and TRBJ1-1, reads ETGVTQSPTHLIKTRGQQVTLRCSSQSGHNTVSWYQQALGQGPQFIFQYYREEENGRGNFPPRFSGLQFPNYSSELNVNALELDDSALYLCASSLGLPGDTEAFFGQGTRLTVV.

This clone was observed once. The chain recombines TRBV25-1 with TRBJ2-3, with 7 bases lining up with TRBD1. CDR3 length equals 16 residues. V lost 2 bases, J lost 4 bases, and 9 bases stayed unmatched. Germline CDR1 reads MGHDK; CDR2 reads SYGVNS. The CDR3: CASSEQTTGWADTQYF. CDR3 nucleotides: TGTGCCAGCAGTGAACAGACGACAGGGTGGGCAGATACGCAGTATTTT.

The V and J genes are TRBV24-1 and TRBJ2-5; D unresolved. The CDR3 totals 14 residues. The V end was cut by 3 bases, the J end by 1 base, with 8 bases between. CDR1 is KGHDR and CDR2 is SFDVKD in the germline V gene. The CDR3 region is CATSDVHSQETQYF. The CDR3, as DNA: TGTGCCACCAGTGATGTCCACAGCCAAGAGACCCAGTACTTC.

Note on this clone: Additional DNA sequences in this sample encode the identical CDR3. This chain's CDR3 is CASSQRQGGNSPLHF. The DNA of the CDR3 is TGTGCCAGCAGCCAGCGACAGGGGGGCAATTCACCCCTCCACTTT. The V call is TRBV14, the J call TRBJ1-6; 9 bases map to TRBD1. The CDR3 covers 15 residues. V trimming: 3 bases; J trimming: 7 bases; junction bases outside the gene matches: 4. Germline V gene lookup returns CDR1 SGHDN and CDR2 FVKESK. The full variable domain, completed using reference TRBV14 and TRBJ1-6, is EAGVTQFPSHSVIEKGQTVTLRCDPISGHDNLYWYRRVMGKEIKFLLHFVKESKQDESGMPNNRFLAERTGGTYSTLKVQPAELEDSGVYFCASSQRQGGNSPLHFGNGTRLTVT.